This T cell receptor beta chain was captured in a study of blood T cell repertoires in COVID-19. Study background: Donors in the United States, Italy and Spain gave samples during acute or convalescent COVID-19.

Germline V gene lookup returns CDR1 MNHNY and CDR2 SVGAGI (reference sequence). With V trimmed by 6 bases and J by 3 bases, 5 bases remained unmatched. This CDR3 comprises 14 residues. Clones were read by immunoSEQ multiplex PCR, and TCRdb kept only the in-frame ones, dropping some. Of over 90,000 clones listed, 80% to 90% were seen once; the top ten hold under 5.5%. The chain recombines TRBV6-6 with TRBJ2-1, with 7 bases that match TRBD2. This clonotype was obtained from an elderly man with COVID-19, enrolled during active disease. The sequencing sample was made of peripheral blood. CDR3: CASRTAGFYNEQFF. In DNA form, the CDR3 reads TGTGCCAGCAGAACAGCGGGGTTCTACAATGAGCAGTTCTTC.